This T cell receptor beta chain stems from a study of PD-1 blockade in classical Hodgkin lymphoma. There was relapse after autologous stem cell transplantation in every patient, and there was variation in brentuximab vedotin exposure. Complete response, partial response or progressive disease was each patient's best response. CDR3 size: 13 residues. The V end lost 7 bases, the J end lost 4 bases, and 14 bases lay between the germline ends. The germline V gene has CDR1 SNHLY and CDR2 FYNNEI. This clone was observed a few times. Antigen specificity is unknown. Assay: immunoSEQ multiplex PCR; the TCRdb copy retains only in-frame clones and omits some. Of tens of thousands of clones in the sample, 75% to 90% were seen once. Study outcomes and limitations: In CD4+ cells, TCR diversity went up significantly by C4D1, but in CD8+ cells it did not. Newly diagnosed patients were said to have less baseline TCR diversity than healthy donors did.

The V gene is TRBV2, the J gene TRBJ2-7; the D gene is possibly TRBD1 (5 bases). Sequenced material: peripheral blood mononuclear cells (PBMCs), taken at baseline. This TCR came from a human donor with classical Hodgkin lymphoma. CDR3 amino acids: CASIKGPFYEQYF. CDR3 nucleotides: TGTGCCAGCATAAAGGGGCCTTTTTACGAGCAGTACTTC.